This T cell receptor beta chain is from a study of blood T cell repertoires in COVID-19. Study-level information: Acute and convalescent COVID-19 specimens originated in the United States, Italy and Spain. Nucleic acid was either cDNA or gDNA, and it came from T cells, B-cell-depleted T cells, or PBMCs.

Trimming cost V 2 bases and J 3 bases; bases outside gene matches: 6. The CDR3 has 16 residues. Germline V lookup: CDR1 MDHEN, CDR2 SYDVKM. Original handling: It was from reference gene primer amplification that nucleated cell counts were estimated. TCRdb keeps only in-frame clones here, not all; method: immunoSEQ multiplex PCR. V and J calls and clone size are those listed in that table; D and trimming were worked out from the DNA. This table has 150,000 or so clones, over 75% appearing once. The source of this sequence is a human donor in a cohort sampled during active COVID-19. The genes are TRBV28 and TRBJ1-5; 8 nucleotides agree with TRBD1. The sample comprised peripheral blood. For the CDR3, the DNA is TGTGCCAGCAGTTTAAGGACAGGGCTAAACAATCAGCCCCAGCATTTT. As protein: CASSLRTGLNNQPQHF.